The 3 T cell receptor beta chains reported below all come from one sample, sequenced in a study of T cells after yellow fever vaccination (dated by TCRdb to the late 2010s). The library relied on 5' RACE. This sample was sequenced with an Illumina HiSeq 2500. The public sequencing data were trimmed at Q25 with fastp and processed into clonotypes with MiXCR by TCRdb, which kept only in-frame beta chains. Every CDR3 protein is listed once, alongside the most common genes and DNA of its rows. Present in this sample are approximately 32,000 distinct CDR3 sequences, 4.4% of which were seen just once. The ten largest account for about 47% of the sample. The treatment or condition label of this sample denotes: live attenuated yellow fever vaccine strain. The source was CD8+ T cells sorted from PBMCs, collected 5 days after the yellow fever booster vaccination. The source is a young man who received the YFV17D yellow fever vaccine.

This clonotype was counted ten times or more. The chain joins TRBV9 to TRBJ2-1; 14 nucleotides match TRBD2. Trimming cost V 3 bases and J 7 bases; bases outside gene matches: 3. CDR3 size: 15 residues. CDR1 and CDR2 (germline): SGDLS, YYNGEE. CDR3 sequence: CASSAGTSGSNEQFF. The CDR3 nucleotides read TGTGCCAGCAGCGCAGGGACTAGCGGGAGTAATGAGCAGTTCTTC.

In its sample, this clonotype was seen many times. This rearrangement joins TRBV12-3 or TRBV12-4 to TRBJ2-1; 12 bases match TRBD2. This CDR3 has 14 residues. The junction had 1 base not matched to a gene; V was cut back by 6 bases and J by 4 bases. The DNA for the CDR3 is TGTGCCAGCAGCCTAGCGGGAGGGTACAATGAGCAGTTCTTC. Amino acid sequence: CASSLAGGYNEQFF.

This clonotype showed up many times. The V call is TRBV18, the J call TRBJ1-5; D not certain. V lost 4 bases and J lost 0, with 19 bases in between. This CDR3 has 18 amino acids. Germline CDR1 KGHSH, CDR2 LQKENI. CDR3 sequence: CASSLNHPADYSNQPQHF. The CDR3 DNA reads as TGTGCCAGCTCACTTAATCATCCGGCGGACTATAGCAATCAGCCCCAGCATTTT.